The 13 T cell receptor beta chains in this list originate from one sample, sequenced in a study of blood T cell repertoires in COVID-19. Sequenced by immunoSEQ multiplex PCR; TCRdb stores in-frame clones only, minus some. This sample carries 190,000 or so clones, more than 70% of them seen once, and the ten largest clones take around 2.7%. Specimen: peripheral blood. The receptors were sampled from a man aged 35 to 55 with active or convalescent COVID-19.

The chain uses TRBV7-2 and TRBJ2-1, with 7 bases aligning to TRBD1. The CDR3 spans 15 residues. CDR1 is SGHTA and CDR2 is FQGNSA in the germline V gene. V was clipped by 4 bases and J by 5 bases; unmatched bases: 8. The CDR3 DNA is TGTGCCAGCAGCTCCCGACAGGGAAACCACAATGAGCAGTTCTTC. This gives the protein CASSSRQGNHNEQFF.

The chain carries TRBV7-9 and TRBJ1-4, with D maybe TRBD1 (5 bases). This CDR3 has 15 amino acids. In germline, CDR1 is SEHNR, CDR2 FQNEAQ (reference sequence). V lost 5 bases and J 2 bases, leaving 12 bases between the germline ends. Here the CDR3 reads CASSPRQRTNEKLFF. DNA of the CDR3: TGTGCCAGCAGCCCCCGACAGCGTACTAATGAAAAACTGTTTTTT. Complete variable domain (other parts from reference TRBV7-9 and TRBJ1-4): DTGVSQNPRHKITKRGQNVTFRCDPISEHNRLYWYRQTLGQGPEFLTYFQNEAQLEKSRLLSDRFSAERPKGSFSTLEIQRTEQGDSAMYLCASSPRQRTNEKLFFGSGTQLSVL.

This clone was observed a single time. The chain combines TRBV11-1 with TRBJ1-1; TRBD1 matches at 8 bases. The CDR3 spans 15 residues. Germline V CDR1 and CDR2: SGHAT, FQDESV (reference sequence). The J segment lost 0 bases and the V segment lost 2 bases, leaving 2 bases of the junction unmatched. The CDR3 coding sequence is TGTGCCAGCAGCTTATCGACAGGGGTGAACACTGAAGCTTTCTTT. This codes for CASSLSTGVNTEAFF.

In the case of this clone: The junction does not match germline at one end; this may be a read error. V usage is TRBV9 and J usage is TRBJ2-3; perhaps TRBD2 as D (5 bases). This CDR3 region has 14 residues. Per germline, CDR1 SGDLS and CDR2 YYNGEE. The CDR3 region is CASSAVASTDTQYF. The CDR3 nucleotides read TGTGCCAGCAGCGCTGTAGCTAGCACGGATACGCAGTATTTT. Based on the CDR3 plus reference TRBV9 and TRBJ2-3, the full variable domain is DSGVTQTPKHLITATGQRVTLRCSPRSGDLSVYWYQQSLDQGLQFLIQYYNGEERAKGNILERFSAQQFPDLHSELNLSSLELGDSALYFCASSAVASTDTQYFGPGTRLTVL.

The chain carries TRBV7-2 and TRBJ1-5; D is ambiguous. Per germline, CDR1 SGHTA and CDR2 FQGNSA. The germline V and J ends were trimmed by 0 bases and 4 bases, with 4 bases remaining between them. CDR3 length: 13 residues. The CDR3 DNA sequence: TGTGCCAGCAGCTTAGCACAAAATCAGCCCCAGCATTTT. Translating gives CASSLAQNQPQHF.

Only a few counts were recorded for this clone. This chain connects TRBV2 to TRBJ1-1, with a possible D match to TRBD1 (6 bases). The CDR3 has 14 amino acids. The V end was cut by 5 bases, the J end by 4 bases, with 14 bases between. Germline CDR1 and CDR2: SNHLY and FYNNEI. The CDR3 sequence: CASSKGGGVTEAFF. For the CDR3, the DNA is TGTGCCAGCAGTAAGGGAGGGGGTGTCACTGAAGCTTTCTTT.

The chain employs TRBV2 and TRBJ2-7; 11 positions agree with TRBD1. The CDR3 totals 14 residues. After removal of 7 bases from V and 4 bases from J, the junction contained 6 bases not matched to a gene. Germline assignment: CDR1 SNHLY and CDR2 FYNNEI. DNA for the CDR3: TGTGCCAGCACGTACGGGACAGGGGGATACGAGCAGTACTTC. It specifies CASTYGTGGYEQYF.

The chain couples TRBV15 to TRBJ1-2; a possible D gene is TRBD1 (5 bases). The V gene lost 1 base and the J gene lost 3 bases, with 18 bases spanning the gap. The length of the CDR3 is 17 residues. Germline CDR1 is LNHNV and CDR2 is YYDKDF (reference sequence). CDR3 bases: TGTGCCACCAGCAGAGCCGCAAGACAGACGACTGACTATGGCTACACCTTC. This translates into CATSRAARQTTDYGYTF.

V and J are TRBV13 and TRBJ2-7; 11 positions match TRBD1. V shed 5 bases and J 2 bases; nucleotides not matched to a gene: 5. CDR3 length equals 15 residues. Germline V gives CDR1 PRHDT, CDR2 FYEKMQ (reference sequence). CDR3 sequence: CASSPRGQGAYEQYF. The DNA of the CDR3 is TGTGCCAGCAGCCCACGGGGACAGGGGGCCTACGAGCAGTACTTC.

This clone was seen more than once but under ten times. Here the CDR3 reads CASSSIPVPQNGYTF. The DNA for the CDR3 is TGTGCCAGCAGCTCCATCCCGGTCCCACAGAATGGCTACACCTTC. This chain links TRBV5-5 with TRBJ1-2; D remains ambiguous. CDR3 length equals 15 residues. CDR1 and CDR2 (germline): SGHKS, YYEKEE (reference sequence). V lost 3 bases to trimming and J lost 6 bases, with 18 bases between them.

V and J are TRBV7-2 and TRBJ2-5, with 10 nucleotides matching TRBD1. Germline CDR1 reads SGHTA; CDR2 reads FQGNSA. The CDR3 contains 16 residues. With 0 bases clipped from V and 2 bases from J, the junction kept 3 bases outside the gene matches. The CDR3 loop is CASSLAGQGIQETQYF. CDR3 in DNA: TGTGCCAGCAGCTTAGCGGGACAGGGGATACAAGAGACCCAGTACTTC.

The chain is built from TRBV4-1 and TRBJ2-7, with D possibly being TRBD2 (5 bases). CDR1 MGHRA and CDR2 YSYEKL come from the germline V gene. This CDR3 comprises 14 residues. With 2 bases removed from V and 0 bases from J, the gap between germline ends came to 8 bases. The CDR3 DNA sequence: TGCGCCAGCAGCCAAACGGGGAGCTCCTACGAGCAGTACTTC. It specifies CASSQTGSSYEQYF.

The genes are TRBV3-1 (or the pseudogene TRBV3-2) and TRBJ2-4; D remains ambiguous. The CDR3 covers 15 residues. Trimming shortened V by 4 bases and J by 1 base, and 11 bases separated the two germline ends. Germline assignment: CDR1 LGHDT and CDR2 YNNKEL (reference sequence). The chain's CDR3 is CASSPGWAAKNIQYF. The CDR3 DNA is TGTGCCAGCAGCCCTGGGTGGGCGGCCAAAAACATTCAGTACTTC.